This TCR beta chain came from a study of CD8 T cell repertoires and HIV-1 epitope variants. Background on the study: Separate wells received one of Twenty-five Gag or Nef variant peptides. Controls included no peptide, Ebola AY9 epitope, and a CMV, EBV, flu pool. Findings of the study overall: Beta chains alone show antigen proliferation, not cytokine profile or function.

As concerns this clone: Its antigen remains unknown.

Survey-depth immunoSEQ sequencing covered TCR beta CDR3 regions. TCRdb's table, derived via immunoSEQ multiplex PCR, lists solely in-frame clones and lacks some. Of 3,000 to 4,500 clones in the sample, 50% to 80% were seen once. J lost 6 bases, V lost 5 bases, and 16 bases had no gene match. The CDR3 extends over 17 amino acids. Germline values: CDR1 MDHEN, CDR2 SYDVKM. The clonotype comes from a male donor with HIV. Sequenced sample: cultured CD8+ T cells derived from PBMCs. The chain uses TRBV28 and TRBJ1-2; the match to TRBD1 covers 9 bases. The CDR3 sequence is CASSLLEGQGRIDGYTF. CDR3 bases: TGTGCCAGCAGTCTCCTGGAGGGACAGGGAAGGATTGATGGCTACACCTTC.